This T cell receptor beta chain was recovered during a study of cytomegalovirus exposure and HLA in healthy donors. The study's findings and limits: Among TCR beta chains, those listed as cytomegalovirus-associated numbered some 160. Productive status was seen about 90% or about 30% of the time for most TCR beta V segments in an earlier analysis.

Donors counted as nominally healthy when sampled, yet unrecorded immune exposures were likely. Points on this clone: What it binds is not known.

With 60 Vbeta and 13 Jbeta primers, the PCR was carried out. Libraries were prepared by immunoSEQ multiplex PCR; TCRdb keeps only in-frame clonotypes and omits some of them. This sample has 130,000 to 150,000 clones, with around 81% found just once. The sequence came from a man between 35 and 55 years old in good health and CMV-seropositive. Sequencing was performed on PBMCs.

The CDR3 sequence: CASKRLAGPYEQYF. The CDR3 DNA sequence: TGTGCCAGCAAGAGGCTAGCGGGACCCTACGAGCAGTACTTC. The V call is TRBV6-1, the J call TRBJ2-7; 9 nucleotides line up with TRBD2. V lost 7 bases to trimming and J lost 2 bases; unmatched junction nucleotides: 6. Germline V lookup: CDR1 MNHNS, CDR2 SASEGT. This CDR3 has 14 amino acids.